The subject of this entry is one TCR beta chain. This CDR3 is built from 13 residues. J gave up 7 bases and V 5 bases, and 5 bases lay outside the gene matches. Per germline, CDR1 MDHEN and CDR2 SYDVKM. Method: immunoSEQ multiplex PCR; TCRdb's copy keeps in-frame clones and lacks some. The table shows approximately 110,000 clones, with roughly 92% occurring only once. The record originates from a study of control samples from healthy donors and cancer patients. This sequence originates from a woman aged 18 to 35 in good health. Material for sequencing was blood. The chain couples TRBV28 to TRBJ2-7; 10 bases agree with TRBD1. The CDR3 protein is CASSPGTGDEQYF. The CDR3 DNA sequence: TGTGCCAGCAGTCCCGGGACAGGGGATGAGCAGTACTTC.